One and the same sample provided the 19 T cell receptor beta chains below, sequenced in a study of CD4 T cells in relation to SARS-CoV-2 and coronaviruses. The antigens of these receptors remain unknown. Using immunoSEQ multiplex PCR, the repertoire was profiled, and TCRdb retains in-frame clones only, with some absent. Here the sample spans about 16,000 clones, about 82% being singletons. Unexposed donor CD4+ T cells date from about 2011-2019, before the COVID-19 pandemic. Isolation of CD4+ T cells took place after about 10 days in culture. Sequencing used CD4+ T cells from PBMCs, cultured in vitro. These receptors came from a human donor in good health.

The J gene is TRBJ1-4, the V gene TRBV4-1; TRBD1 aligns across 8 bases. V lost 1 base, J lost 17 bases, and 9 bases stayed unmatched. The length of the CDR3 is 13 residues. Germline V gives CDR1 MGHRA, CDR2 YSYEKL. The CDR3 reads CASSQGERDRHFF. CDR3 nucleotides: TGCGCCAGCAGCCAAGGAGAACGGGACAGGCACTTTTTT.

CDR3 in amino acids: CASSQADSTDTQYF. The CDR3 nucleotides are TGTGCCAGCTCACAGGCGGATAGCACAGATACGCAGTATTTT. The V gene is TRBV18, the J gene TRBJ2-3; D unresolved. Germline V gene sequence: CDR1 KGHSH, CDR2 LQKENI. This CDR3 contains 14 residues. Deletions cut 4 bases from V and 0 bases from J, with 8 bases between. Based on the CDR3 plus reference TRBV18 and TRBJ2-3, the full variable domain is NAGVMQNPRHLVRRRGQEARLRCSPMKGHSHVYWYRQLPEEGLKFMVYLQKENIIDESGMPKERFSAEFPKEGPSILRIQQVVRGDSAAYFCASSQADSTDTQYFGPGTRLTVL.

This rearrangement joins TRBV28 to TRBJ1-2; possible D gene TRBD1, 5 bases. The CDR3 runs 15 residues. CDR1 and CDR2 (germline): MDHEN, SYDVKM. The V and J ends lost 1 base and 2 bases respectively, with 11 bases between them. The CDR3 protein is CASSLSQGENYGYTF. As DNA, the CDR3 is TGTGCCAGCAGTTTATCTCAGGGCGAGAACTATGGCTACACCTTC.

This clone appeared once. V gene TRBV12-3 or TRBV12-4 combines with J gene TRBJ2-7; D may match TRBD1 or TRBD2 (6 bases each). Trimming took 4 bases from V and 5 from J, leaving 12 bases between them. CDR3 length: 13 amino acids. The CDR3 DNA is TGTGCCAGCAGTTCCGGGGGCCTAAACGAGCAGTACTTC. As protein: CASSSGGLNEQYF.

The CDR3, as DNA: TGTGCCAGCAGCACTCCAGGGGCGGTCGAAAAACTGTTTTTT. It is translated as CASSTPGAVEKLFF. The gene calls are TRBV7-9 and TRBJ1-4, with D maybe TRBD1 (6 bases). Trimming left V 5 bases short and J 8 bases short, with 15 bases between. The CDR3 consists of 14 residues. Germline CDR1 and CDR2: SEHNR and FQNEAQ (reference sequence).

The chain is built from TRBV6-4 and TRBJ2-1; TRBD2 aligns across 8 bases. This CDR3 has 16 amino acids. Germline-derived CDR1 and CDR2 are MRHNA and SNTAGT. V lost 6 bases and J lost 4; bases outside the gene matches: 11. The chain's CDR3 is CASSAEAGDWYNEQFF. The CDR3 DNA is TGTGCCAGCAGCGCCGAAGCGGGAGATTGGTACAATGAGCAGTTCTTC.

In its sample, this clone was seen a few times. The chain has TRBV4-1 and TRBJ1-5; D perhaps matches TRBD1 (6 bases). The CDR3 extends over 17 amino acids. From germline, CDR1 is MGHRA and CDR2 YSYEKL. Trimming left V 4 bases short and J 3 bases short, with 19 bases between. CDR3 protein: CASSLHGGQGNNQPQHF. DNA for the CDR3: TGCGCCAGCAGCCTCCACGGGGGGCAGGGGAACAATCAGCCCCAGCATTTT.

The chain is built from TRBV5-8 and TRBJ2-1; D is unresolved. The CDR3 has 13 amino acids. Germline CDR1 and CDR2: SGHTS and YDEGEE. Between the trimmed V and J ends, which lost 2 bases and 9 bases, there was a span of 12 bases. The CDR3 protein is CASSLGTTLEQFF. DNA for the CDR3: TGTGCCAGCAGCTTAGGAACTACACTTGAGCAGTTCTTC.

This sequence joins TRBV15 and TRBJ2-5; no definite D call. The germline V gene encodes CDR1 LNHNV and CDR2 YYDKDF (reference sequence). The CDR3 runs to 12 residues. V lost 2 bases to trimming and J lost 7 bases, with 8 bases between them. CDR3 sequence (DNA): TGTGCCACCAGCAGATCGACGGGGACCCAGTACTTC. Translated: CATSRSTGTQYF.

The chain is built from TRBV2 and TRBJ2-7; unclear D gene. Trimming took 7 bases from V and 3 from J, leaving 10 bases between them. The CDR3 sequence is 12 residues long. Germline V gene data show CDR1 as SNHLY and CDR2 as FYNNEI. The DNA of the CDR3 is TGTGCCAGCATGGGCCAGTTCTACGAGCAGTACTTC. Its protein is CASMGQFYEQYF.

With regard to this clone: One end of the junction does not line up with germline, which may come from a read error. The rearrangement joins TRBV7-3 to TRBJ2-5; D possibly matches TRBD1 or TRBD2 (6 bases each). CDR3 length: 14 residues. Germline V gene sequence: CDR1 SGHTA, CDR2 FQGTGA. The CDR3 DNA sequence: TGTGCCAGCAGCCTAACAGGGAGGCAAGAGACCCAGTACTTC. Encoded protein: CASSLTGRQETQYF.

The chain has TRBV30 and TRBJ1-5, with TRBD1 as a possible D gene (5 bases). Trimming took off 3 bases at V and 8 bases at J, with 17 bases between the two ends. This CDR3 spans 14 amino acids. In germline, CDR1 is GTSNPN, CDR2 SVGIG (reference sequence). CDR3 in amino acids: CAWREPGPHEPQHF. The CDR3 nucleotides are TGTGCCTGGAGAGAACCGGGACCCCATGAGCCCCAGCATTTT. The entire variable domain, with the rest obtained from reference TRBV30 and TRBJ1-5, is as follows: SQTIHQWPATLVQPVGSPLSLECTVEGTSNPNLYWYRQAAGRGLQLLFYSVGIGQISSEVPQNLSASRPQDRQFILSSKKLLLSDSGFYLCAWREPGPHEPQHFGDGTRLSIL.

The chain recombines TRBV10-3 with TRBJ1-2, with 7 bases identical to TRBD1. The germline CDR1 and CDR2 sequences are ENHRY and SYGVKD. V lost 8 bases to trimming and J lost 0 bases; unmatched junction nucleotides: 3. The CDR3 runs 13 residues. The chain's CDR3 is CAIGQGANYGYTF. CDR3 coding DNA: TGTGCCATCGGGCAGGGGGCTAACTATGGCTACACCTTC.

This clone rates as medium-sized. Here the CDR3 DNA reads TGTGCCAGCAGCTCCCACCCCCTGTTCAGGACTGAAGCTTTCTTT. This gives the protein CASSSHPLFRTEAFF. The chain uses TRBV7-2 and TRBJ1-1; D gene unclear. Trimming removed 4 bases at V and 5 bases at J, with 17 bases between. The germline CDR1 and CDR2 sequences are SGHTA and FQGNSA. The CDR3 loop spans 15 amino acids.

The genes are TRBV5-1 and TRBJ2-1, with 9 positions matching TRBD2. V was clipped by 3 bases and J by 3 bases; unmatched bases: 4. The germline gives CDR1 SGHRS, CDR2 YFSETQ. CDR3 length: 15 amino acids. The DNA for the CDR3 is TGCGCCAGCAGCTCGGGACTAGCAGACTACAATGAGCAGTTCTTC. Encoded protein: CASSSGLADYNEQFF.

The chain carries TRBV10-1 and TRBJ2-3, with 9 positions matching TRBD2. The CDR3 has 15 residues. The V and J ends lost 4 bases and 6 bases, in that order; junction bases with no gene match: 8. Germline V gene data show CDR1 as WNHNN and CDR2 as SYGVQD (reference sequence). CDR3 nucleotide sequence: TGCGCCAGCAGTGCACTAGCGGGCGGACGGGATACGCAGTATTTT. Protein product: CASSALAGGRDTQYF.

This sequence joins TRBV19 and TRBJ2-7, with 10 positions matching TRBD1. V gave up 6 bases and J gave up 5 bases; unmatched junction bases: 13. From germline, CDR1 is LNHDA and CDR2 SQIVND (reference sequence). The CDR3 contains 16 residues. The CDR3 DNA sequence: TGTGCCAGTAGCTCAAAAAAGGGGACAGGGGACCACGAGCAGTACTTC. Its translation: CASSSKKGTGDHEQYF.

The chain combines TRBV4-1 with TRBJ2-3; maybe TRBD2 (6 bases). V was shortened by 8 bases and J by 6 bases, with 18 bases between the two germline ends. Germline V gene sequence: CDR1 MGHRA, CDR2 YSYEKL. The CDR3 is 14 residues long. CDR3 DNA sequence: TGCGCCAGCGTAGGGACTCATGATCCGGATACGCAGTATTTT. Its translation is CASVGTHDPDTQYF.

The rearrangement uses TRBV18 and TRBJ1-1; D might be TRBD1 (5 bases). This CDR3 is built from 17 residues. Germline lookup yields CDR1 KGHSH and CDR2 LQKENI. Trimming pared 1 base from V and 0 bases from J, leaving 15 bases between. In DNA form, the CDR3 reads TGTGCCAGCTCACCACAGGGGTGGTCGGGTATGAACACTGAAGCTTTCTTT. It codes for CASSPQGWSGMNTEAFF.